A selection of T cell receptor beta chains follows, all from one sample in a study of CD4 T cells in relation to SARS-CoV-2 and coronaviruses. TCRdb's table, derived via immunoSEQ multiplex PCR, lists solely in-frame clones and lacks some. The top ten clones hold around 0.41% of a sample with 50,000 to 70,000 clones, about 91% of them seen once. Sequencing was performed on naive CD4+ T cells from PBMCs. These receptors originate from an adult with COVID-19. Both conserved end residues are part of each CDR3. D genes are given only for firm matches. A row's size may be missing; if present it is once, few, many or a size class.

length	size	D	J	V	DNA	CDR3
16	.	TRBD2	TRBJ2-1	TRBV5-1	TGCGCCAGCAGCCCAGTGGGTCTAGCGGCAGTCAATGAGCAGTTCTTC	CASSPVGLAAVNEQFF
15	.	.	TRBJ1-5	TRBV12-5	TGTGCTAGTGACCCAGGATGCCAGGAAAGTCAGCCCCAGCATTTT	CASDPGCQESQPQHF
15	.	.	TRBJ2-3	TRBV13	TGTGCCAGCAGCTTAGCTACAGCTAGCACAGATACGCAGTATTTT	CASSLATASTDTQYF
16	.	.	TRBJ2-7	TRBV28	TGTGCCAGCAGTTTTATGAGGGTGGTGGGGCTATACGAGCAGTACTTC	CASSFMRVVGLYEQYF
12	.	.	TRBJ1-1	TRBV6-6	TGTGCCAGCACATTAGACAGGTTTGAAGCTTTCTTT	CASTLDRFEAFF
14	few	.	TRBJ1-2	TRBV9	TGTGCCAGCAGCCCTACGCCTCCTAACTATGGCTACACCTTC	CASSPTPPNYGYTF
18	.	TRBD2	TRBJ2-1	TRBV9	TGTGCCAGCAGCTCAATGGGGAGGGTGGGGACCAGCTACAATGAGCAGTTCTTC	CASSSMGRVGTSYNEQFF
13	.	.	TRBJ1-1	TRBV5-5	TGTGCCAGCAGCCCCCGGCCGGACACTGAAGCTTTCTTT	CASSPRPDTEAFF
18	.	.	TRBJ2-3	TRBV7-9	TGTGCCAGCAGCCTGACTGGGAGCCTAACTGGGGGTTCGGATACGCAGTATTTT	CASSLTGSLTGGSDTQYF
17	.	TRBD2	TRBJ2-7	TRBV11-2	TGTGCCAGCAGCCGAGGGTCCAGCGGGAGGCCCGAAAACGAGCAGTACTTC	CASSRGSSGRPENEQYF
13	.	TRBD1	TRBJ2-5	TRBV18	TGTGCCAGCTCACCAAGGGGGCGGGAGACCCAGTACTTC	CASSPRGRETQYF
15	.	.	TRBJ2-5	TRBV7-3	TGTGCCAGCAGCCCTAGCGTAACCTCACAAGAGACCCAGTACTTC	CASSPSVTSQETQYF
15	.	.	TRBJ1-2	TRBV6-1	TGTGCCAGCAGTGATACCGACAGGCCTTACTATGGCTACACCTTC	CASSDTDRPYYGYTF
15	.	.	TRBJ1-5	TRBV19	TGTGCCAGTAGTTGGTCTTTGACAGTAGAGCAGCCCCAGCATTTT	CASSWSLTVEQPQHF
16	.	TRBD1	TRBJ1-5	TRBV3-1/TRBV3-2	TGTGCCAGCAGCCAAGGAGACAGGGGGCAAAATCAGCCCCAGCATTTT	CASSQGDRGQNQPQHF